These 15 T cell receptor beta chains share one sample of origin, sequenced in a study of CXCR3-negative and CXCR3-positive naive CD8 T cells. UMI labels and 5' RACE were used to prepare the TRB cDNA libraries. TCRdb reprocessed the 5' RACE reads and keeps a single row for each CDR3 protein, giving no DNA. In total, the table holds about 48,000 distinct CDR3 sequences. What was sequenced was memory CD8+ T cells from blood. These TCRs come from a human donor in good health. Some clones in this sample may be carry-over from other donors' samples.

The chain uses TRBV7-7 and TRBJ2-7. There are 13 residues in the CDR3. CDR1 SSHAT and CDR2 FNYEAQ come from the germline V gene (reference sequence). CDR3 sequence: CASSDGEPYEQYF.

The chain recombines TRBV13 with TRBJ1-1. This CDR3 spans 15 amino acids. Germline V gives CDR1 PRHDT, CDR2 FYEKMQ (reference sequence). This CDR3 is CASSLAGGGHTEAFF.

This chain joins TRBV7-9 and TRBJ2-1. Looked up from germline, CDR1 is SEHNR and CDR2 is FQNEAQ (reference sequence). This CDR3 comprises 12 residues. This chain's CDR3 is CASRLRADEQFF.

The chain employs TRBV27 and TRBJ2-2; the TRBD2 assignment by TCRdb is unverifiable without DNA. CDR1 and CDR2 from the germline V gene are MNHEY and SMNVEV (reference sequence). The CDR3 sequence is 16 residues long. The chain's CDR3 is CASSQGLAGATGELFF.

The chain is built from TRBV12-3 or TRBV12-4 and TRBJ2-1. The CDR3 spans 14 residues. The CDR3 sequence: CASSLAGLPNEQFF.

V usage is TRBV21-1 and J usage is TRBJ2-2; TCRdb's D gene call, TRBD1, goes unchecked for lack of DNA. TRBV21-1 constitutes a pseudogene. This CDR3 is built from 20 residues. CDR3 region: CASSKAFSTGGWTNTGELFF.

Frequency places this clonotype as medium-sized. The CDR3 sequence: CASSQEEGASGELFF. The chain links TRBV4-3 to TRBJ2-2; TCRdb selects TRBD1, and the lack of DNA leaves this call unchecked. The germline gives CDR1 LGHNA, CDR2 YSLEER. The CDR3 is 15 amino acids.

The rearrangement uses TRBV29-1 and TRBJ1-5; TCRdb designates TRBD1, a call that cannot be tested without DNA. Germline V lookup: CDR1 SQVTM, CDR2 ANQGSEA. This CDR3 contains 15 residues. CDR3 region: CSVGEAGFGNQPQHF.

The chain carries TRBV20-1 and TRBJ2-7. The germline gives CDR1 DFQATT, CDR2 SNEGSKA (reference sequence). The CDR3 totals 13 residues. CDR3 residues: CSARWESSYEQHF.

This chain links TRBV7-6 with TRBJ2-1; TCRdb's assignment of TRBD1 cannot be checked, as there is no DNA. Per the germline V gene, CDR1 is SGHVS and CDR2 is FNYEAQ. The CDR3 runs 18 residues. This CDR3 is CASSLGLAGESSYNEQFF.

This chain connects TRBV5-1 to TRBJ2-7; checking the TCRdb D call of TRBD1 is not possible without DNA. CDR1 and CDR2 (germline): SGHRS, YFSETQ. This CDR3 spans 16 amino acids. The CDR3 is CASSLGEGRIPYEQYF.

The rearrangement joins TRBV7-9 to TRBJ1-1; TCRdb proposes TRBD1, but this gene call is untestable without DNA. The CDR3 is 14 residues long. Germline loops: CDR1 SEHNR, CDR2 FQNEAQ (reference sequence). This chain's CDR3 is CASSSTGGNTEAFF.

The J gene is TRBJ2-7, the V gene TRBV28; checking the TCRdb D call of TRBD1 is not possible without DNA. The CDR3 runs 13 residues. CDR1 and CDR2 (germline): MDHEN, SYDVKM. This CDR3 reads CATEDRVRDEQYF.

The J gene is TRBJ2-1, the V gene TRBV6-2 or TRBV6-3; TCRdb proposes TRBD1, but this gene call is untestable without DNA. CDR3 length equals 15 residues. CDR1 and CDR2 from the germline V gene are MNHEY and SVGEGT. CDR3 amino acids: CASSYPDSSRNEQFF.

The chain links TRBV7-3 to TRBJ2-1; as DNA is missing, the TRBD2 call by TCRdb cannot be tested. The CDR3 loop spans 17 amino acids. The germline V gene encodes CDR1 SGHTA and CDR2 FQGTGA. CDR3: CASAWLAGGTSYNEQFF. Full variable domain (missing parts from reference TRBV7-3 and TRBJ2-1): GAGVSQTPSNKVTEKGKYVELRCDPISGHTALYWYRQSLGQGPEFLIYFQGTGAADDSGLPNDRFFAVRPEGSVSTLKIQRTERGDSAVYLCASAWLAGGTSYNEQFFGPGTRLTVL.